The subject of this entry is one T cell receptor beta chain. Its antigen is not identified. The entry originates in a study of cytomegalovirus exposure and HLA in healthy donors. General study results and limits: First-cohort TCR clusters tended to co-occur in the roughly 120 validation repertoires, a later analysis found.

CDR1 SGHTA and CDR2 FQGNSA come from the germline V gene. With V trimmed by 5 bases and J by 8 bases, 10 bases remained unmatched. The CDR3 extends over 14 amino acids. Assay used: immunoSEQ multiplex PCR; TCRdb lists only in-frame clones, some missing. The sample yields fewer than 100,000 clones, approximately 90% seen once. What was sequenced was PBMCs. The receptor was derived from a young man in good health and CMV-seronegative. The chain carries TRBV7-2 and TRBJ1-2, with 8 bases fitting TRBD1. CDR3 sequence reads: CASSAQLAGGGYTF. The DNA for the CDR3 is TGTGCCAGCAGCGCCCAGTTGGCAGGGGGCGGCTACACCTTC.